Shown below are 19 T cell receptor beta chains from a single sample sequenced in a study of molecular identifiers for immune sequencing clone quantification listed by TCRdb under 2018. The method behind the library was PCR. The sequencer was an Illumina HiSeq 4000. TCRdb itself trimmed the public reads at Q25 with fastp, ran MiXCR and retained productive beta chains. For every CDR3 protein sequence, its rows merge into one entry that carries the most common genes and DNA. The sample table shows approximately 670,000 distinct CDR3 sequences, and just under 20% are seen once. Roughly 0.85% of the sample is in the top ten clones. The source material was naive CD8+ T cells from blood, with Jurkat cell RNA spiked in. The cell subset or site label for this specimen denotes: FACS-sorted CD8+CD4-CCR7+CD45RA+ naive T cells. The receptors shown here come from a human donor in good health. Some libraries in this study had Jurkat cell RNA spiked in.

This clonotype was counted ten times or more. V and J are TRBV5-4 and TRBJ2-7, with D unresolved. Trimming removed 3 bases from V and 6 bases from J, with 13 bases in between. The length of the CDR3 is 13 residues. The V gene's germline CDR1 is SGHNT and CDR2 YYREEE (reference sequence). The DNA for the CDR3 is TGTGCCAGCAGCTCGTATAAGACTTCCGAGCAGTACTTC. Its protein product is CASSSYKTSEQYF. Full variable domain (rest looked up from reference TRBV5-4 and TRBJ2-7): ETGVTQSPTHLIKTRGQQVTLRCSSQSGHNTVSWYQQALGQGPQFIFQYYREEENGRGNFPPRFSGLQFPNYSSELNVNALELDDSALYLCASSSYKTSEQYFGPGTRLTVT.

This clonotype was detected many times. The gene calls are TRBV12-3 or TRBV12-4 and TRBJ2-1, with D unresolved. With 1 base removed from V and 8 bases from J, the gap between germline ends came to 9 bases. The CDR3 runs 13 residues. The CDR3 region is CASSLGFMYEQFF. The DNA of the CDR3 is TGTGCCAGCAGTTTAGGGTTTATGTATGAGCAGTTCTTC.

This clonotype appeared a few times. The CDR3, as DNA: TGTGCCAGTAGTATTTTCGGGAGTTCTAGCAATCAGCCCCAGCATTTT. This gives the protein CASSIFGSSSNQPQHF. The chain joins TRBV19 to TRBJ1-5; D is uncertain. CDR3 length: 16 residues. The germline V gene encodes CDR1 LNHDA and CDR2 SQIVND (reference sequence). V was trimmed by 3 bases and J by 0 bases, leaving 12 bases between them.

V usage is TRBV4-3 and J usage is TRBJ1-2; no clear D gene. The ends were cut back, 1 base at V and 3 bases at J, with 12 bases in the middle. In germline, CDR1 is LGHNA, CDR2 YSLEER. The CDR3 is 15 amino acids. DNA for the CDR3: TGCGCCAGCAGCCAAGTCTCTCTATCCTACTATGGCTACACCTTC. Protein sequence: CASSQVSLSYYGYTF.

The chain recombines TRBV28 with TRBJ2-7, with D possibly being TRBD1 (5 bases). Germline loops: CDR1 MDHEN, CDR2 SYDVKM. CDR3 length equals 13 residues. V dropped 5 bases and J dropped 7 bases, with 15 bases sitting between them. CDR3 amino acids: CASSPMGPREQYF. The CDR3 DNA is TGTGCCAGCAGTCCTATGGGGCCGCGTGAGCAGTACTTC.

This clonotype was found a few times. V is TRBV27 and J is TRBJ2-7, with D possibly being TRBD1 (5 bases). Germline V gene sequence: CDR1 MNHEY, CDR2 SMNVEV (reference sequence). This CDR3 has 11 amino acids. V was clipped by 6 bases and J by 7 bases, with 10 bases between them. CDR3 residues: CASRPDTEQYF. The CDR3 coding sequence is TGTGCCAGCAGGCCGGACACGGAGCAGTACTTC.

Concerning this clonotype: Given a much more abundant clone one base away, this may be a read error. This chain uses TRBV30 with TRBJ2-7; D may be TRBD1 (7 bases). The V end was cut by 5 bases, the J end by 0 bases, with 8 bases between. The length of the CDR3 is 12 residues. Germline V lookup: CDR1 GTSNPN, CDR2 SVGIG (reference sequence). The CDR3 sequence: CAWQGGSYEQYF. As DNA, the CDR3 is TGTGCCTGGCAGGGGGGCTCCTACGAGCAGTACTTC.

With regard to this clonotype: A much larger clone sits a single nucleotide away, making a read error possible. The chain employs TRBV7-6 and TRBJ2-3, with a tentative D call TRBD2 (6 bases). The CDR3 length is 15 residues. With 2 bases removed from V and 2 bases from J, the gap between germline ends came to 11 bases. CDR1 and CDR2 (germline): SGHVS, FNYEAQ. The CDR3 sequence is CASSLRGADTDTQYF. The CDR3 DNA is TGTGCCAGCAGCTTACGCGGGGCAGACACAGATACGCAGTATTTT. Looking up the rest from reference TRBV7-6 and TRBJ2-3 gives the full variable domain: GAGVSQSPRYKVTKRGQDVALRCDPISGHVSLYWYRQALGQGPEFLTYFNYEAQQDKSGLPNDRFSAERPEGSISTLTIQRTEQRDSAMYRCASSLRGADTDTQYFGPGTRLTVL.

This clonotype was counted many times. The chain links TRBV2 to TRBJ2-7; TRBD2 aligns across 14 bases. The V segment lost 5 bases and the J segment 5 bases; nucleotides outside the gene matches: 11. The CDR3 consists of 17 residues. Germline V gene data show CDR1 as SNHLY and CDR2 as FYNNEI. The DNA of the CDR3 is TGTGCCAGCAGTCGCCCGGGACTAGCGGGAGTATTCCACGAGCAGTACTTC. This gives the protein CASSRPGLAGVFHEQYF.

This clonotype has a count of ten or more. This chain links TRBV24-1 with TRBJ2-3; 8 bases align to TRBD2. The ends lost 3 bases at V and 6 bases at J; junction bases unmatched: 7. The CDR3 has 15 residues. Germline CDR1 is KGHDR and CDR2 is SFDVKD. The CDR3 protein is CATSDPGLAADTQYF. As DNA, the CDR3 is TGTGCCACCAGTGATCCAGGACTAGCAGCCGATACGCAGTATTTT.

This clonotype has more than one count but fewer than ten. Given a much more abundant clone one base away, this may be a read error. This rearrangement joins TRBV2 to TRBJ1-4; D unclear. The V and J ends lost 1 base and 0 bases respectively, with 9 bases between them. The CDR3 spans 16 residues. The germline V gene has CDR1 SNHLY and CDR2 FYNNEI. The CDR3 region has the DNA TGTGCCAGCAGTGAAGGAGCCACAGCAACTAATGAAAAACTGTTTTTT. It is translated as CASSEGATATNEKLFF.

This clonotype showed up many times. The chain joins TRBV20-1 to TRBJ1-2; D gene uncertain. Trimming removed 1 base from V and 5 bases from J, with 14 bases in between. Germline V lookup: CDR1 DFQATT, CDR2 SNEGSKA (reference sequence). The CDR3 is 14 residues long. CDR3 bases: TGCAGTGCTAGAGTGGATTCGGGCCTTTATGGCTACACCTTC. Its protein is CSARVDSGLYGYTF.

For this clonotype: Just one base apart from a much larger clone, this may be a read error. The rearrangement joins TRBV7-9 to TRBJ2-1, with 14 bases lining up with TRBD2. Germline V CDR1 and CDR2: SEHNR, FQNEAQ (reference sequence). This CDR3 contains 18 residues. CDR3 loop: CAGSLAPGLAGGSPEQFF. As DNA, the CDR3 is TGTGCCGGCAGCTTAGCTCCCGGACTAGCGGGGGGCAGCCCCGAGCAGTTCTTC.

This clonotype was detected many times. CDR3 bases: TGCGCCAGCAGCCAAGATGGGGCAGGCTCCTACAATGAGCAGTTCTTC. It is translated as CASSQDGAGSYNEQFF. The V call is TRBV4-3, the J call TRBJ2-1, with a weak D call TRBD1 (5 bases). Germline V gene sequence: CDR1 LGHNA, CDR2 YSLEER. Trimming took off 0 bases at V and 0 bases at J, with 9 bases between the two ends. This CDR3 spans 16 amino acids.

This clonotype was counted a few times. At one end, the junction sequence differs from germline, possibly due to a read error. Here the CDR3 DNA reads TGTGCCAACAGCTTAGCAGAATACCAAGAGACCCAGTACTTC. It codes for CANSLAEYQETQYF. The chain joins TRBV11-2 to TRBJ2-5; D is unclear. Looked up from germline, CDR1 is SGHAT and CDR2 is FQNNGV. The CDR3 loop spans 14 amino acids.

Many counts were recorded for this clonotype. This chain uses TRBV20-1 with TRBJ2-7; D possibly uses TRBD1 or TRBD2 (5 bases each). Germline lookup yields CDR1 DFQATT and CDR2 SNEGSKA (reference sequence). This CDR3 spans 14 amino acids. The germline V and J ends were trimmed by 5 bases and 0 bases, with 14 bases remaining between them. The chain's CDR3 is CSADRDLFSYEQYF. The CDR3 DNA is TGCAGTGCTGACCGGGACCTCTTCTCCTACGAGCAGTACTTC.

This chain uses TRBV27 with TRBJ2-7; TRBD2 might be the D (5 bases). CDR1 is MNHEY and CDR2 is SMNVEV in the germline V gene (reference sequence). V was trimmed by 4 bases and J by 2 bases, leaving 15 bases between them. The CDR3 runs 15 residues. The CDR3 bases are TGTGCCAGCAGTTCCGCTATCGGGGTTCCCTACGAGCAGTACTTC. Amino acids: CASSSAIGVPYEQYF.

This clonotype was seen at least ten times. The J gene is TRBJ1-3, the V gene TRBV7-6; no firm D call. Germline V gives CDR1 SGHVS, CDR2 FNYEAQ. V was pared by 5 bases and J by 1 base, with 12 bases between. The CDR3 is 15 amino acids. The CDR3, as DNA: TGTGCCAGCAGCCAACCGACGGAGTCTGGAAACACCATATATTTT. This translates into CASSQPTESGNTIYF.

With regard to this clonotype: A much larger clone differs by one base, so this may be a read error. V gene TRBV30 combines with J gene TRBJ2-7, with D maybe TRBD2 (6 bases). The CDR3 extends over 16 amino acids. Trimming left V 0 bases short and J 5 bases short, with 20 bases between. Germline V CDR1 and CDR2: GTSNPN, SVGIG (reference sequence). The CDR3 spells CAWSVLVTAGSHEQYF. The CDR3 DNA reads TGTGCCTGGAGTGTACTAGTCACTGCGGGAAGCCACGAGCAGTACTTC.